What follows are 7 T cell receptor beta chains derived from one specimen sequenced in a study of graft-versus-host responses after intestinal transplantation. Data came from immunoSEQ multiplex PCR; TCRdb stores just in-frame clones and leaves some out. The profile shows over 120,000 clones, around 90% of them singletons. These receptors are not linked to any known antigen. This specimen was unstimulated CD4+ T cells sorted from spleen or lymph node cells, taken before intestinal transplant. These receptors came from a human donor who received an intestinal transplant.

The chain combines TRBV5-1 with TRBJ2-5; 10 bases are a match to TRBD2. The assigned J gene may be wrong: the sequence end matches TRBJ2-7 better. The germline V gene encodes CDR1 SGHRS and CDR2 YFSETQ. The CDR3 has 14 residues. The CDR3 region is CASSLPSGSYEQYF. The DNA of the CDR3 is TGCGCCAGCAGCTTGCCTAGCGGGAGCTACGAGCAGTACTTC.

The chain combines TRBV6-6 with TRBJ1-1, with TRBD1 matching over 7 bases. The CDR3 loop spans 13 amino acids. From germline, CDR1 is MNHNY and CDR2 SVGAGI (reference sequence). The ends lost 2 bases at V and 5 bases at J; junction bases unmatched: 2. CDR3 nucleotides: TGTGCCAGCAGTTACAGGGGGCGGACTGAAGCTTTCTTT. Its protein is CASSYRGRTEAFF.

The J gene is TRBJ2-7, the V gene TRBV15; D possibly corresponds to TRBD2 (6 bases). The CDR3 totals 15 residues. The V end was cut by 0 bases, the J end by 2 bases, with 11 bases between. Germline V lookup: CDR1 LNHNV, CDR2 YYDKDF (reference sequence). The CDR3 region has the DNA TGTGCCACCAGCAGAGACCGGGAGCCCCCCTACGAGCAGTACTTC. This translates into CATSRDREPPYEQYF.

This chain joins TRBV5-1 and TRBJ2-3; 7 positions match TRBD2. Germline CDR1 reads SGHRS; CDR2 reads YFSETQ. The trim removed 2 bases at V and 2 bases at J, leaving 5 bases unmatched. This CDR3 is 15 amino acids long. The CDR3 reads CASSFSGWATDTQYF. In nucleotides, the CDR3 is TGCGCCAGCAGCTTTAGCGGGTGGGCCACAGATACGCAGTATTTT.

The CDR3 sequence: CAWSVLSTNYGYTF. DNA of the CDR3: TGTGCCTGGAGTGTACTTAGCACTAACTATGGCTACACCTTC. The genes are TRBV30 and TRBJ1-2; the D is unclear. Germline V gives CDR1 GTSNPN, CDR2 SVGIG (reference sequence). This CDR3 is built from 14 residues. V was pared by 0 bases and J by 0 bases, with 8 bases between.

V is TRBV5-1 and J is TRBJ2-3; D may be TRBD2 (5 bases). Trimming shortened V by 1 base and J by 1 base, and 10 bases separated the two germline ends. CDR1 is SGHRS, CDR2 YFSETQ, per germline. This CDR3 has 15 amino acids. The CDR3 is CASSLWESRTDTQYF. CDR3 DNA sequence: TGCGCCAGCAGCTTGTGGGAGTCCCGCACAGATACGCAGTATTTT.

The chain uses TRBV19 and TRBJ1-4, with TRBD1 identical over 8 bases. Germline-derived CDR1 and CDR2 are LNHDA and SQIVND (reference sequence). Losses at the gene ends were 6 bases for V and 8 bases for J; bases not matched to a gene: 8. This CDR3 spans 14 amino acids. The CDR3 sequence: CASRTTGEAEKLFF. In nucleotides, the CDR3 is TGTGCCAGTAGGACGACAGGGGAGGCGGAAAAACTGTTTTTT.